This T cell receptor (beta chain) was captured in a study of blood T cell repertoires in COVID-19. The method was immunoSEQ multiplex PCR; TCRdb's version includes in-frame clones alone and lacks a portion of them. The table lists about 73,000 clones, about 92% of them singletons, with more than 15% in the top ten. Germline-derived CDR1 and CDR2 are KGHSH and LQKENI. The ends lost 4 bases at V and 0 bases at J; junction bases unmatched: 5. The CDR3 runs to 16 residues. The clonotype originates from a woman of 80 years or more with active or convalescent COVID-19. The sample was peripheral blood. The gene calls are TRBV18 and TRBJ1-3; 8 bases are shared with TRBD1. The CDR3 sequence: CASSLDRALSGNTIYF. The CDR3 bases are TGTGCCAGCTCACTGGACAGGGCCCTCTCTGGAAACACCATATATTTT.